The sequence of this T cell receptor beta chain was determined in a study of blood T cell repertoires in COVID-19. In the study overall: The United States, Italy and Spain provided the acute and convalescent COVID-19 samples.

The Seattle patients joined while their infection was active and were tracked longitudinally afterward. Clones were sequenced by immunoSEQ multiplex PCR, and TCRdb holds only the in-frame ones, with some missing. The sample shows about 170,000 clones, approximately 81% of them seen only once. The sequenced material came from peripheral blood. This receptor was taken from a woman aged 65 to 85 with COVID-19, enrolled during active disease.

The CDR3 protein is CASSVGGANTEAFF. The DNA of the CDR3 is TGTGCCAGCAGCGTCGGTGGGGCTAACACTGAAGCTTTCTTT. V is TRBV11-3 and J is TRBJ1-1; D may be TRBD1 (5 bases). This CDR3 has 14 amino acids. The germline V gene encodes CDR1 SGHNT and CDR2 YENEEA. The V end was cut by 5 bases, the J end by 2 bases, with 12 bases between.